A single sample gave rise to the 6 T cell receptor beta chains below, sequenced in a study of T cells of healthy individuals. TCRdb processed the 5' RACE reads anew with MiXCR; each CDR3 protein has one entry. The table records about 100,000 distinct CDR3 sequences, approximately 15% of them present only once. These receptors were collected from a human donor in good health.

This chain connects TRBV4-1 to TRBJ2-1; 8 bases align to TRBD2. This CDR3 has 15 amino acids. Germline V gene sequence: CDR1 MGHRA, CDR2 YSYEKL. J gave up 7 bases and V 1 base, and 6 bases lay outside the gene matches. This CDR3 is CASSQVLAGLNEQFF. In DNA form, the CDR3 reads TGCGCCAGCAGCCAAGTTTTAGCGGGGCTAAATGAGCAGTTCTTC.

This clonotype was found many times. The chain employs TRBV6-6 and TRBJ1-6, with D hard to call. CDR3 size: 14 residues. V lost 6 bases to trimming and J lost 0 bases, with 6 bases between them. Per the germline V gene, CDR1 is MNHNY and CDR2 is SVGAGI (reference sequence). The CDR3 sequence is CASSQSSYNSPLHF. CDR3 DNA sequence: TGTGCCAGCAGCCAGAGCTCCTATAATTCACCCCTCCACTTT.

This clonotype has only a few counts. V gene TRBV7-9 combines with J gene TRBJ2-6; TRBD2 might be the D (5 bases). The V end was cut by 2 bases, the J end by 1 base, with 9 bases between. The CDR3 is 16 amino acids. CDR1 is SEHNR and CDR2 is FQNEAQ in the germline V gene (reference sequence). This chain's CDR3 is CASSLRGGSGANVLTF. CDR3 DNA sequence: TGTGCCAGCAGCTTACGCGGAGGTTCTGGGGCCAACGTCCTGACTTTC. The whole variable domain, filled in from reference TRBV7-9 and TRBJ2-6, reads DTGVSQNPRHKITKRGQNVTFRCDPISEHNRLYWYRQTLGQGPEFLTYFQNEAQLEKSRLLSDRFSAERPKGSFSTLEIQRTEQGDSAMYLCASSLRGGSGANVLTFGAGSRLTVL.

V is TRBV14 and J is TRBJ2-1, with unresolved D. The germline V gene has CDR1 SGHDN and CDR2 FVKESK. This CDR3 is built from 15 residues. The V and J ends lost 4 bases and 8 bases respectively, with 18 bases between them. The chain's CDR3 is CASSPNQQIGYEQFF. The CDR3 DNA is TGTGCCAGCAGCCCCAACCAGCAAATCGGATATGAGCAGTTCTTC.

In its sample, this clonotype was seen a few times. One junction end does not reproduce the germline sequence, and a read error may be involved. CDR3 nucleotides: TGCAGCGTGGAAGATCTGTCCGGACAGCTCACAGATACGCAGTATTTT. This sequence encodes CSVEDLSGQLTDTQYF. This rearrangement joins TRBV29-1 to TRBJ2-3; D perhaps matches TRBD1 (6 bases). Germline V gene data show CDR1 as SQVTM and CDR2 as ANQGSEA. This CDR3 is 16 amino acids long.

The genes are TRBV20-1 and TRBJ2-1, with 12 bases lining up with TRBD2. The V and J ends lost 6 bases and 4 bases, in that order; junction bases with no gene match: 4. Germline assignment: CDR1 DFQATT and CDR2 SNEGSKA (reference sequence). This CDR3 comprises 14 residues. In DNA form, the CDR3 reads TGCAGTGCCCAACTAGCGGGGGGTTACAATGAGCAGTTCTTC. Its protein is CSAQLAGGYNEQFF.